This TCR beta chain was obtained from a study of cytomegalovirus exposure and HLA in healthy donors. V lost 6 bases, J lost 7 bases, and 9 bases stayed unmatched. Germline loops: CDR1 MDHEN, CDR2 SYDVKM. The CDR3 extends over 14 amino acids. General study results and limits: Association with HLA alleles at 0.05 false discovery rate was found for 15,000 or so TCR beta sequences in a later analysis. Analyzed later, association rates of TCRs varied across HLA loci, with DRB1 most and HLA-C fewest.

There were likely unrecorded immune exposures, though donors were nominally healthy when sampled. On this clone: Its antigen is still unknown.

This PCR relied on a set of 60 Vbeta primers and 13 Jbeta primers. Using immunoSEQ multiplex PCR, the repertoire was profiled, and TCRdb retains in-frame clones only, with some absent. The sample records about 140,000 clones, about 80% being singletons. Material for sequencing was PBMCs. The clonotype was recovered from a female donor in good health and CMV-seronegative. The chain links TRBV28 to TRBJ2-1; 7 nucleotides agree with TRBD1. The DNA for the CDR3 is TGTGCCAGCAGCCCCAGGGGGAGATCAAATGAGCAGTTCTTC. The encoded protein is CASSPRGRSNEQFF.